What follows are 2 T cell receptor beta chains derived from one specimen sequenced in a study of persistence of HIV-infected CD4 T cells. Anti-CD3/anti-CD28 beads served as a nonspecific positive control stimulus. Sorting of responding CD4+ T cells relied on upregulated CD40 ligand together with CD69. No antigen has been assigned to these receptors. This was the immunoSEQ version 4 assay in survey mode. The protocol was immunoSEQ multiplex PCR, while the TCRdb copy is restricted to in-frame clones and leaves out a portion. Here the sample spans 40,000 to 55,000 clones, about 88% being singletons. The sequencing here drew on CD4+ T cells sorted from PBMCs after roughly 17-hour stimulation, taken from a patient who received antiretroviral therapy. These receptors came from an adult woman with HIV who was CMV-seropositive.

The chain couples TRBV5-4 to TRBJ2-3; weak D call: TRBD2 (6 bases). Trimming shortened V by 4 bases and J by 5 bases, and 11 bases separated the two germline ends. This CDR3 region has 13 residues. Germline assignment: CDR1 SGHNT and CDR2 YYREEE (reference sequence). In DNA form, the CDR3 reads TGTGCCAGCAGCGGGGGGATCGTAGATACGCAGTATTTT. Its translation: CASSGGIVDTQYF.

The chain recombines TRBV24-1 with TRBJ2-1; D remains ambiguous. CDR1 and CDR2 from the germline V gene are KGHDR and SFDVKD. The CDR3 consists of 16 residues. Trimming stripped 1 base from V and 8 bases from J, with 17 bases between. The CDR3 DNA follows: TGTGCCACCAGTGATTTCTGGGTAATTGGCACCGATGAGCAGTTCTTC. Translation gives CATSDFWVIGTDEQFF.